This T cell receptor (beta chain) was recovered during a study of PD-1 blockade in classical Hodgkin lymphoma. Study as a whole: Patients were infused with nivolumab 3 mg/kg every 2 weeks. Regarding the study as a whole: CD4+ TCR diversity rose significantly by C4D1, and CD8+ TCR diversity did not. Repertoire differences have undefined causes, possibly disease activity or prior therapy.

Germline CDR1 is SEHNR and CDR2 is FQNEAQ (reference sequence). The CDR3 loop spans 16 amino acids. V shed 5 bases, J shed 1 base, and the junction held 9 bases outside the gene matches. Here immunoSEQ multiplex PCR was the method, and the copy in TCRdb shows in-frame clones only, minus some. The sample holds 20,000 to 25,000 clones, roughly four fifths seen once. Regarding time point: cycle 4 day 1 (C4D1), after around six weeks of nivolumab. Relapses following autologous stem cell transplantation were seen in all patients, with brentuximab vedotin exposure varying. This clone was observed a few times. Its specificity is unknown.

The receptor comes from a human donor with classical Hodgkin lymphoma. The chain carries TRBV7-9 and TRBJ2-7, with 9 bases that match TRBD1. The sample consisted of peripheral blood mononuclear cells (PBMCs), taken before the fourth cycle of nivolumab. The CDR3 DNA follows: TGTGCCAGCAGCCGAGGTACAGGGGGCCGGTCCTACGAGCAGTACTTC. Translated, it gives CASSRGTGGRSYEQYF.